This T cell receptor beta chain stems from a study of cytomegalovirus exposure and HLA in healthy donors (dated by TCRdb to the late 2010s). Regarding the research as a whole: An earlier analysis of some 620 of the donors reported about 300 Gb of sequence data and 117 million unique TCR beta sequences obtained from roughly 180 million T cells. Approximately 310 gigabases of sequencing data and around 85 million unique TCR sequences made up an early release that covered some 640 HLA-typed donors. The genetic ancestry cluster associated with self-reported Caucasian donors included approximately 85% of the 300 to 400 genotyped donors. The study aimed to test whether signatures of past pathogen exposure could be identified by cataloging public T cell receptors. The study profiled the T cell repertoires of under 850 subjects by immunosequencing and related them to cytomegalovirus serostatus. Besides the first cohort of under 700 subjects, a separate validation cohort made up of roughly 120 different subjects was used. To predict cytomegalovirus infection status, the study combined high-throughput TCR immunosequencing, statistical association of individual TCRs with disease status, and machine learning. In a later analysis, previously published TCR beta repertoires from 550 to 700 donors were re-analyzed and high-resolution HLA genotyping was added so that TCR occurrence patterns could be studied. The later analysis used no new phenotypic data to find candidate immune exposures, relying instead on TCR beta sequences and their occurrence across donors. To decide whether each TCR beta V gene segment behaved as functional or pseudogenic, an earlier analysis of over 500 of the donors relied on high-throughput TCR beta sequencing. Donor age, sex, ethnicity and CMV serostatus were compiled together with the repertoire data. A later genetic analysis used genome-wide SNP genotypes for about 60% of the 666 donors, treating that subset as a discovery cohort. All discovery cohort repertoires had been generated on a single sequencing platform. Both class I and class II loci were covered by HLA typing, at four-digit resolution. The number of typed donors differed by locus: about 629-630 for A, B, C, DRB1 and DQB1; 522 for DQA1; approximately 600 for DPA1; and 450 to 480 for DPB1. Because of strong linkage in the cohort, five DR-DQ haplotypes were treated as single units for association and clustering. On average, approximately 250,000 unique TCR beta nucleotide sequences were sequenced per donor among some 430 genotyped donors of the cohort, with roughly 19% of those sequences being non-productive. Paper-wide results and their limitations: An earlier analysis of 587 of the donors showed that most TCR beta V segments appeared in productive rearrangements either about 90% or about 30% of the time, which broadly matched IMGT annotations. Only TCR beta chains were sequenced in this cohort, and the absence of alpha or paired-chain data limited detectable features. The only immune exposure information available for the cohort was CMV serostatus. According to a later genetic analysis, donors in an Asian-associated ancestry cluster had fewer N-insertions in productive TCRs than the approximately 710-donor mean. Strong co-occurrence of HLA alleles, especially DR and DQ, made assigning TCR associations to individual alleles difficult. Correlated functional status among segregating V segments might be attributable to linkage disequilibrium, but an unknown experimental factor could not be ruled out. According to a later analysis, parvovirus B19, influenza, CMV and Epstein-Barr virus appeared linked to several top co-occurrence clusters. Because counts were too low, around 18 rarely observed V segments, including chromosome 9 orphons, were left out of the earlier analysis of some 600 of the donors. In a later genetic analysis, a missense DCLRE1C variant was associated with V-gene and J-gene trimming of TCR beta chains, and the association was replicated in an independent cohort. According to a later analysis, TCR association rates differed among HLA loci, with DRB1 alleles showing the most associated TCRs and HLA-C alleles showing the fewest. In a later analysis, around 17,000 TCR beta sequences were associated with specific HLA alleles at a false discovery rate of 0.05. The study listed approximately 160 TCR beta chains as associated with cytomegalovirus. Compared with equally common non-associated chains, HLA-associated TCR beta chains in a later analysis were more clonally expanded and had lower generation probabilities. According to a later analysis, most CMV-associated TCR beta chains appeared to be HLA-restricted, and the HLA associations seemed to be driven largely by CMV exposure. In vitro tests confirmed that a few of the cytomegalovirus-associated TCR beta chains recognize cytomegalovirus antigens. A further reported finding was that TCR beta sequences accurately predicted the HLA-A and HLA-B alleles for most subjects in the first cohort. Roughly uniform sequencing depth across donors was assumed in presence/absence analyses, although this assumption may not hold. Most TCR sequences were seen in very few donors, while some public TCRs were found in many individuals. A cluster of highly shared sequence variants was judged likely to be a technical artifact of the sequencing pipeline. Cytomegalovirus status was reported to be diagnosed by the classifier with high specificity and sensitivity in both the original and validation cohorts. Because HLA typing was missing for some donors at each locus, association tests included only the typed subset. The authors suggested that the approach could potentially be extended to other disease states and immunological phenotypes. Some IMGT-functional V segments, including TRBV6-2 and TRBV6-3, could not be told apart with the 87-base-pair reads, so those segments were excluded.

To prepare the library, the immunoSEQ multiplex PCR assay was applied. For the multiplex PCR, a mixture combining 60 forward primers for TCR Vbeta segments and 13 reverse primers for TCR Jbeta segments was used. The CDR3 region of rearranged TCR beta genes was amplified from genomic DNA with a multiplex PCR assay. Amplified TCR beta libraries were sequenced as 87-base-pair reads on the Illumina HiSeq System. As for the authors' bioinformatics: In a later analysis, some 80 million unique TCR beta chains were counted across the roughly 610 repertoires, and some 10 million of these chains were shared by at least two donors. Raw reads were error-corrected and collapsed into unique sequences by a nearest-neighbor algorithm in which closely related sequences were merged to remove PCR and sequencing errors. Alignment of CDR3 sequences to IMGT reference sequences was used to assign V, D and J gene segments. For a sequence to be retained, a match of at least six nucleotides was required to both a V gene segment and a J gene segment. A rearrangement counted as productive if the CDR3 had no stop codons and remained in frame with V and J, and every other rearrangement counted as non-productive. Following IMGT convention, CDR3 was defined as the stretch from the second conserved V-encoded cysteine up to the conserved J-encoded phenylalanine. The earlier analysis of about 530 of the donors excluded any sequence lacking an unambiguous match to a single V gene segment. In an earlier analysis of around 600 of the donors, V segments were called functional above 56.7% productive rearrangements and were called segregating when the between-donor standard deviation exceeded 5%. To diagnose cytomegalovirus status from the catalog of TCR beta chain sequences, a statistical classification framework was built. V and J gene assignment, in a later analysis, came from comparing TCR nucleotide sequences with IMGT/GENE-DB human TR gene sequences. Using the TCRdist pipeline, a later analysis assigned CDR3 sequences along with most-parsimonious VDJ recombination scenarios. In a later analysis, each TCR beta chain was defined by its CDR3 amino acid sequence together with its V-gene family, and reads lacking a unique V-gene family were excluded. To address suspected cross-contamination and a sequencing artifact, a later analysis removed around 590 highly shared, low-generation-probability nucleotide sequences. In a later analysis, a clonal expansion index for each public chain was calculated from normalized within-repertoire ranks of inferred template counts. In a later analysis, generation probabilities were computed with a VDJ recombination model fitted to out-of-frame rearrangements, and the resulting probabilities were checked against IGoR. Hypergeometric tests were used in a later analysis to score TCR-TCR, TCR-HLA and TCR-CMV co-occurrence, with a repertoire-size bias correction applied to the TCR pairs. False discovery rates were estimated in a later analysis by permuting HLA or CMV assignments 20 times. In a later analysis, co-occurring TCRs were grouped with DBSCAN, and TCRdist sequence similarity was added when clustering was performed within HLA-allele-positive subsets. Co-occurrence clustering excluded repertoires with fewer than 30,000 or more than 120,000 public chains, plus five with anomalous nucleotide sharing. TCRdb mirrors the immuneACCESS table, restricted to in-frame sequences. Some clones are absent from its copies; in checked studies, under half trace to an unresolved V gene, and the reason for the others is unknown. The V and J calls and the clone size are those of that table, but D and trimming were determined from the DNA. Counted in this sample were under 200,000 clones; 75% of them appeared once. The ten largest clones capture around 7.7% of the sample.

The CDR3 starts with the cysteine, ends with the phenylalanine, and has 17 residues. Only the CDR3 region is kept as DNA, spanning 51 bases read in frame from base 1. Relative to germline, V is 0 bases shorter and J is 0 bases shorter, with 14 bases between their ends. The germline V gene encodes CDR1 SGHDT and CDR2 YYEEEE. In regard to this clone: The antigen it binds to is not known. Base qualities are not provided; no much larger clone lies one nucleotide away.

In total, approximately 610 healthy bone marrow donors made up the cohort. All cohort members were sampled while nominally healthy, although unrecorded immune exposures were likely present. The donor was CMV seropositive and belonged to the group of a few hundred seropositive cohort members. A peripheral blood sample was provided by each donor, and peripheral blood mononuclear cells were used for TCR beta sequencing. Genomic DNA was extracted from the blood cell samples with the Qiagen DNeasy Blood Extraction Kit. This chain joins TRBV5-6 to TRBJ2-3; a confident D gene designation cannot be given. The TCR was taken from a woman aged 40-49 years in good health and CMV-seropositive. The source material was PBMCs. The bases read TGTGCCAGCAGCTTGGCTTTGACTCCGATTAGCACAGATACGCAGTATTTT. It translates to CASSLALTPISTDTQYF.